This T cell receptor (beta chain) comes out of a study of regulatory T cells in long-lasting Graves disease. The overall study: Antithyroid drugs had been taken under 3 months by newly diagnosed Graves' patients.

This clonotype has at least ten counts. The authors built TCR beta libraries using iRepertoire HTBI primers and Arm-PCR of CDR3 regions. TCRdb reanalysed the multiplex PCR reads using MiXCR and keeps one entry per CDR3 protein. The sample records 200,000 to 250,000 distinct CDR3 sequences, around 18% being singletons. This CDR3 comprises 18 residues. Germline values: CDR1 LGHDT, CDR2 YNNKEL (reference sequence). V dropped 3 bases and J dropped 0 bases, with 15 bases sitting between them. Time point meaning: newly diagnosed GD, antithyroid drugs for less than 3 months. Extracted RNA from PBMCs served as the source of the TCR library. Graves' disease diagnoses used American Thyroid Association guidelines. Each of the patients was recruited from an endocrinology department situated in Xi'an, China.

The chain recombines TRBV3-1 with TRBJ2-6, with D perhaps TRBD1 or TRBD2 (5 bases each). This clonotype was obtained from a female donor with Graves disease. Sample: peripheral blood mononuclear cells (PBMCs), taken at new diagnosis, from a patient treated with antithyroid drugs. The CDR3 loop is CASSQITGTLSGANVLTF. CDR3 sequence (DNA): TGTGCCAGCAGCCAGATAACCGGGACCCTCTCTGGGGCCAACGTCCTGACTTTC.